The entry that follows covers one T cell receptor (beta chain) sequence. There are a few counts of this clonotype. Its antigen is not yet known. No base qualities exist here, and no much larger clone lies one base off it. The Miltenyi Naive CD4+ T Cell Isolation kit was used to purify naive CD4+ T cells, and Tregs were depleted with CD25 microbeads. Tregs, naive and memory CD4+ T cells from tumor, blood and ipsilateral draining lymph nodes of five or six breast cancer patients underwent full-length TCR alpha and beta sequencing. Tumor tissue and lymph nodes obtained from ipsilateral axillary dissection were perfused with PBS, minced and then digested with collagenase I and hyaluronidase. Mononuclear cells from lymph nodes or around 48 ml of peripheral blood were isolated by Ficoll density gradient centrifugation. FACS confirmed that the sorted cell populations were more than 90% pure. Full-length TCR variable regions were amplified by 5' RACE PCR using constant-region reverse primers, and then by semi-nested PCR using Nested Universal Primer A. Using the ReliaPrep RNA Cell Miniprep System, total RNA was extracted, and the SMARTer RACE 5'/3' Kit was then used to reverse transcribe the RNA into 5'RACE-ready cDNA. Full-length TCR alpha and beta libraries were barcoded with multiplex adaptors and sequenced on an Illumina MiSeq. The original pipeline was this. For each of nine subset-tissue groups, sequencing data from the five patients were pooled, and the groups were compared by unsupervised clustering of TCR gene usage. The Morisita-Horn index was used to calculate repertoire similarity, with shared sequences weighted according to their contribution to each repertoire. TCRdb cleaned the public reads at Q25 with fastp, built clones with MiXCR and kept in-frame beta chains. Rows merge per CDR3 protein into single entries with the most common DNA and genes. The V and J calls, along with clone size, are taken from TCRdb and not from the paper's own processing. The sample records under 35,000 distinct CDR3 sequences, roughly 24% of which are singletons. Of the sample, roughly 3.7% is held by the ten largest clones.

This sample is drawn from a study (dated by TCRdb to between 2014 and 2016). Context from the whole study: Whether tumor-infiltrating Tregs in breast cancer are recruited from blood Tregs or converted in situ from other CD4+ T cell subsets was tested.

Summary of the overall study and its limitations: Tumor memory CD4+ T cell TCR gene usage clustered with blood and lymph node memory CD4+ cells and lymph node naive CD4+ cells. The TCR alpha and beta sequences of tumor-infiltrating Tregs showed the greatest overlap with tumor naive CD4+ T cells, followed by blood naive CD4+ T cells. The validation in the larger cohort was limited to a single TCR beta V-J rearrangement instead of whole repertoires.

The germline V gene yields MNHEY for CDR1 and SVGEGT for CDR2. The CDR3 sequence holds 15 residues, the cysteine and phenylalanine included. Only the CDR3 region is kept as DNA, spanning 45 bases read in frame from base 1. Deletion took 6 bases off V and 3 bases off J, with a span of 18 bases between the germline ends. The rearranged chain carries TRBV6-2 or TRBV6-3 and TRBJ2-7; the D gene is perhaps TRBD1 or TRBD2, each of them matching over 5 bases. The sequenced sample was naive CD4+ T cells sorted from a lymph node. This specimen's cell subset or site label, per the study, means: naive CD4+ T cells, CD4+CD45RA+CD25-. The TCR was taken from a female donor with breast cancer. The DNA is as follows: TGTGCCAGCAGCCGACTCCGGGACGGCTACTACGAGCAGTACTTC. It encodes CASSRLRDGYYEQYF.